These 21 T cell receptor beta chains share one sample of origin, sequenced in a study of blood T cell repertoires in COVID-19. Profiling relied on immunoSEQ multiplex PCR, and the TCRdb table lists in-frame clones only, not all of them. The table lists 130,000 to 150,000 clones, 79% of them singletons, with roughly 3.4% in the top ten. The sequencing input was peripheral blood. These receptors were obtained from a man in his fifties or sixties with acute or convalescent COVID-19.

The chain is built from TRBV7-6 and TRBJ1-1; a possible D gene is TRBD1 (5 bases). This CDR3 spans 13 amino acids. Trimming removed 0 bases at V and 8 bases at J, with 10 bases between. Germline CDR1 reads SGHVS; CDR2 reads FNYEAQ. CDR3 sequence: CASSLAVRTEAFF. The CDR3 DNA follows: TGTGCCAGCAGCTTAGCGGTTAGGACAGAAGCTTTCTTT.

The V gene is TRBV6-2 or TRBV6-3, the J gene TRBJ2-1, with a tentative D call TRBD2 (5 bases). V dropped 4 bases and J dropped 9 bases, with 16 bases sitting between them. Germline V gene sequence: CDR1 MNHEY, CDR2 SVGEGT. There are 14 residues in the CDR3. CDR3 region: CASSSLSTRTEQFF. The CDR3 bases are TGTGCCAGCAGTTCTCTCAGTACTAGGACTGAGCAGTTCTTC.

This clone was seen a handful of times. The chain is built from TRBV6-5 and TRBJ2-7; 7 bases map to TRBD1. CDR1 MNHEY and CDR2 SVGAGI come from the germline V gene. The CDR3 loop spans 13 amino acids. The J segment lost 3 bases and the V segment lost 4 bases, leaving 3 bases of the junction unmatched. The chain's CDR3 is CASSSDRIYEQYF. The CDR3 region has the DNA TGTGCCAGCAGTTCGGACAGGATCTACGAGCAGTACTTC.

CDR3 protein: CASSEWGTPGLAGDHTGELFF. In nucleotides, the CDR3 is TGTGCCAGCAGTGAGTGGGGGACCCCGGGACTAGCGGGAGACCACACCGGGGAGCTGTTTTTT. V usage is TRBV2 and J usage is TRBJ2-2; 14 bases line up with TRBD2. Germline trimming cut 3 bases from V and 3 bases from J; bases unmatched to any gene: 15. The germline CDR1 and CDR2 sequences are SNHLY and FYNNEI. The CDR3 sequence is 21 residues long.

This clone showed up just a few times. This rearrangement joins TRBV6-5 to TRBJ1-2; 9 bases map to TRBD1. The germline V gene encodes CDR1 MNHEY and CDR2 SVGAGI. This CDR3 contains 14 residues. J lost 7 bases, V lost 2 bases, and 5 bases had no gene match. The CDR3 spells CASSYTGGAGGYTF. The DNA for the CDR3 is TGTGCCAGCAGTTACACAGGGGGCGCCGGTGGCTACACCTTC.

The J gene is TRBJ2-7, the V gene TRBV5-1; D is unclear. This CDR3 comprises 14 residues. The V end was cut by 5 bases, the J end by 2 bases, with 14 bases between. CDR1 is SGHRS and CDR2 is YFSETQ in the germline V gene. CDR3 residues: CASRALSVPYEQYF. CDR3 DNA sequence: TGCGCCAGCAGAGCTCTGTCGGTCCCCTACGAGCAGTACTTC.

The V and J genes are TRBV27 and TRBJ2-5; TRBD2 aligns across 7 bases. This CDR3 has 14 amino acids. With 8 bases clipped from V and 1 base from J, the junction kept 7 bases outside the gene matches. Germline assignment: CDR1 MNHEY and CDR2 SMNVEV (reference sequence). Written as DNA, the CDR3 is TGTGCCAGCTCGACTAGCAGGGTCCAAGAGACCCAGTACTTC. It yields the protein CASSTSRVQETQYF.

The V gene is TRBV24-1, the J gene TRBJ2-1; D possibly corresponds to TRBD2 (5 bases). CDR1 is KGHDR, CDR2 SFDVKD, per germline. The CDR3 spans 16 residues. V lost 3 bases, J lost 6 bases, and 17 bases lay in between. This chain's CDR3 is CATSDVREGTANEQFF. CDR3 in DNA: TGTGCCACCAGTGATGTCCGGGAAGGTACGGCCAATGAGCAGTTCTTC.

This chain connects TRBV10-2 to TRBJ2-6; 8 bases align to TRBD1. This CDR3 comprises 18 residues. The V and J ends lost 4 bases and 2 bases, in that order; junction bases with no gene match: 10. Germline-derived CDR1 and CDR2 are WSHSY and SAAADI. The CDR3: CASSGMTGVRTGANVLTF. As DNA, the CDR3 is TGCGCCAGCAGTGGGATGACAGGGGTACGAACTGGGGCCAACGTCCTGACTTTC.

The rearrangement links TRBV7-2 to TRBJ2-2; weak D call: TRBD2 (7 bases). The germline CDR1 and CDR2 sequences are SGHTA and FQGNSA. Trimming left V 2 bases short and J 4 bases short, with 11 bases between. There are 15 residues in the CDR3. CDR3 DNA sequence: TGTGCCAGCAGCTTACTAGCGGACAGCACCGGGGAGCTGTTTTTT. Its translation is CASSLLADSTGELFF.

Only one count was recorded for this clone. This chain connects TRBV5-5 to TRBJ2-1, with TRBD2 matching 13 bases. The germline V gene has CDR1 SGHKS and CDR2 YYEKEE (reference sequence). This CDR3 comprises 16 residues. The J segment lost 4 bases and the V segment lost 4 bases, leaving 5 bases of the junction unmatched. DNA for the CDR3: TGTGCCAGCAGCGGACTAGCGGGAGCGGGGTACAATGAGCAGTTCTTC. This gives the protein CASSGLAGAGYNEQFF.

This chain connects TRBV4-2 to TRBJ1-5; no definite D call. V dropped 2 bases and J dropped 7 bases, with 9 bases sitting between them. The CDR3 extends over 13 amino acids. Germline V lookup: CDR1 LGHNA, CDR2 YNFKEQ. CDR3 nucleotide sequence: TGTGCCAGCAGCCAAAACACCGCCCAGCCCCAGCATTTT. It encodes CASSQNTAQPQHF.

The rearrangement uses TRBV3-1 (or the pseudogene TRBV3-2) and TRBJ2-1; 12 bases agree with TRBD2. Germline V gives CDR1 LGHDT, CDR2 YNNKEL (reference sequence). J gave up 10 bases and V 7 bases, and 5 bases lay outside the gene matches. There are 13 residues in the CDR3. The CDR3 loop is CASISSGRGEQFF. The CDR3 DNA reads TGTGCCAGCATCTCTAGCGGGAGGGGCGAGCAGTTCTTC.

The rearrangement joins TRBV9 to TRBJ2-2, with D unclear. Trimming took 4 bases from V and 7 from J, leaving 5 bases between them. Germline V gene sequence: CDR1 SGDLS, CDR2 YYNGEE. The CDR3 consists of 11 residues. In DNA form, the CDR3 reads TGTGCCAGCAGCTCAGGCGGGGAGCTGTTTTTT. This translates into CASSSGGELFF.

V usage is TRBV11-2 and J usage is TRBJ1-1; the D is unclear. CDR1 is SGHAT and CDR2 is FQNNGV in the germline V gene. V was pared by 5 bases and J by 1 base, with 14 bases between. This CDR3 contains 15 residues. CDR3 DNA sequence: TGTGCCAGCAGCCCCGGGAGTTTCGGGAACACTGAAGCTTTCTTT. Translated: CASSPGSFGNTEAFF. The complete variable domain, with remaining parts taken from reference TRBV11-2 and TRBJ1-1, reads EAGVAQSPRYKIIEKRQSVAFWCNPISGHATLYWYQQILGQGPKLLIQFQNNGVVDDSQLPKDRFSAERLKGVDSTLKIQPAKLEDSAVYLCASSPGSFGNTEAFFGQGTRLTVV.

Worth noting for this clone: This specimen includes other DNA sequences encoding the same CDR3. V and J are TRBV3-1 (or the pseudogene TRBV3-2) and TRBJ1-6, with TRBD1 as a possible D gene (5 bases). Germline V gene lookup returns CDR1 LGHDT and CDR2 YNNKEL (reference sequence). This CDR3 contains 14 residues. The V end was cut by 1 base, the J end by 10 bases, with 11 bases between. CDR3 amino acids: CASSQGQGNSPLHF. DNA for the CDR3: TGTGCCAGCAGCCAAGGGCAGGGAAACTCACCCCTCCACTTT.

The chain uses TRBV11-3 and TRBJ1-1; TRBD1 agrees at 10 bases. J was trimmed by 1 base and V by 4 bases; bases with no gene match: 3. Per germline, CDR1 SGHNT and CDR2 YENEEA. CDR3 size: 15 residues. CDR3 residues: CASSSGQGENTEAFF. For the CDR3, the DNA is TGTGCCAGCAGCTCCGGACAGGGGGAGAACACTGAAGCTTTCTTT. The whole variable domain, filled in from reference TRBV11-3 and TRBJ1-1, reads EAGVVQSPRYKIIEKKQPVAFWCNPISGHNTLYWYLQNLGQGPELLIRYENEEAVDDSQLPKDRFSAERLKGVDSTLKIQPAELGDSAVYLCASSSGQGENTEAFFGQGTRLTVV.

The V call is TRBV28, the J call TRBJ1-6; a possible D gene is TRBD1 (6 bases). The ends were cut back, 7 bases at V and 2 bases at J, with 12 bases in the middle. Germline V gene data show CDR1 as MDHEN and CDR2 as SYDVKM. The CDR3 totals 15 residues. This CDR3 is CASNRVPTYNSPLHF. For the CDR3, the DNA is TGTGCCAGCAACAGGGTGCCTACCTATAATTCACCCCTCCACTTT. Filled out from reference TRBV28 and TRBJ1-6, the complete variable domain reads DVKVTQSSRYLVKRTGEKVFLECVQDMDHENMFWYRQDPGLGLRLIYFSYDVKMKEKGDIPEGYSVSREKKERFSLILESASTNQTSMYLCASNRVPTYNSPLHFGNGTRLTVT.

The V call is TRBV2, the J call TRBJ1-5, with D possibly being TRBD1 (5 bases). The germline V and J ends were trimmed by 7 bases and 1 base, with 11 bases remaining between them. This CDR3 contains 14 residues. Germline CDR1 SNHLY, CDR2 FYNNEI. The CDR3 bases are TGTGCCAGCACTAACAGGAAGAGCAATCAGCCCCAGCATTTT. Translation gives CASTNRKSNQPQHF. Complete variable domain (other parts from reference TRBV2 and TRBJ1-5): EPEVTQTPSHQVTQMGQEVILRCVPISNHLYFYWYRQILGQKVEFLVSFYNNEISEKSEIFDDQFSVERPDGSNFTLKIRSTKLEDSAMYFCASTNRKSNQPQHFGDGTRLSIL.

The chain joins TRBV2 to TRBJ2-5, with TRBD2 identical over 8 bases. CDR1 is SNHLY and CDR2 is FYNNEI in the germline V gene. Trimming took 0 bases from V and 4 from J; bases not matched to a gene: 4. There are 15 residues in the CDR3. The CDR3 DNA reads as TGTGCCAGCAGTGAAGCTCGGGGGGGCCGAGAGACCCAGTACTTC. Protein product: CASSEARGGRETQYF.

This clone was detected a few times. This chain uses TRBV6-2 or TRBV6-3 with TRBJ2-5; 11 bases are shared with TRBD1. Unmatched junction bases numbered 6, after V lost 4 bases and J lost 5 bases. The germline V gene has CDR1 MNHEY and CDR2 SVGEGT. The length of the CDR3 is 15 residues. The CDR3 nucleotides read TGTGCCAGCAGTTCGGACAGGGGGCTCTTTGAGACCCAGTACTTC. Its protein is CASSSDRGLFETQYF.